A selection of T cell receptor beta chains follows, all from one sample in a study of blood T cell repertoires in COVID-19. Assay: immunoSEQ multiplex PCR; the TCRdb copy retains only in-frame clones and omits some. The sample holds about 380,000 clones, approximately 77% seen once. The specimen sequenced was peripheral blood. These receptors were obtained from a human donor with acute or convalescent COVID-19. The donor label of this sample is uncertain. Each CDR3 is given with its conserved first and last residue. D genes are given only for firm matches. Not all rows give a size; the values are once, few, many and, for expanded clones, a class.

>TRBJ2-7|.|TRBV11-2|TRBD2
CASSFAGGIYEQYF
TGTGCCAGCAGCTTTGCGGGAGGTATTTACGAGCAGTACTTC
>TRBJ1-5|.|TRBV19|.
CATTGGTWSQHF
TGTGCCACTACGGGGGGCACATGGTCCCAGCATTTT
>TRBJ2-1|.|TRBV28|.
CASMPGGWNEQFF
TGTGCCAGCATGCCGGGGGGCTGGAATGAGCAGTTCTTC
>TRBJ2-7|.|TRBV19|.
CASQPGPGYEQYF
TGTGCCAGCCAACCAGGGCCAGGCTACGAGCAGTACTTC
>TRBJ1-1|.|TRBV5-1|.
CASSFSGTEAFF
TGCGCCAGCAGCTTCAGCGGGACTGAAGCTTTCTTT
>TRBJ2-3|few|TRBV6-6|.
CASRQGPLTQYF
TGTGCCAGCAGGCAGGGCCCCTTGACGCAGTATTTT
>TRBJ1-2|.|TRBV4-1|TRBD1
CASSPDISGTGGWGYTF
TGCGCCAGCAGCCCTGATATAAGTGGGACAGGGGGCTGGGGCTACACCTTC
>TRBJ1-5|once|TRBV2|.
CASSEEQGTHQPQHF
TGTGCCAGCAGTGAAGAACAGGGCACGCATCAGCCCCAGCATTTT
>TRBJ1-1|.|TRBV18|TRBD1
CASSPTGGNTEAFF
TGTGCCAGCTCACCGACAGGGGGTAACACTGAAGCTTTCTTT
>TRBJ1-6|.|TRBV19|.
CASKEGPISYNSPLHF
TGTGCCAGTAAGGAGGGGCCTATCTCCTATAATTCACCCCTCCACTTT
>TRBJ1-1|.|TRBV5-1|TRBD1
CASSSPLGQGRMMNTEAFF
TGCGCCAGCAGCTCCCCTTTGGGACAGGGACGAATGATGAACACTGAAGCTTTCTTT
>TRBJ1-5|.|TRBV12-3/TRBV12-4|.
CASTLGNQPQHF
TGTGCCAGCACCCTAGGAAATCAGCCCCAGCATTTT
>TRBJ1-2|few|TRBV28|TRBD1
CASSNRGPLAGGYTF
TGTGCCAGCAGTAACAGGGGGCCCCTCGCCGGTGGCTACACCTTC
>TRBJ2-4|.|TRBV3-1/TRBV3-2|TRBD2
CASSPPGRLMGLAKNIQYF
TGTGCCAGCAGCCCCCCCGGGAGGTTAATGGGGCTAGCCAAAAACATTCAGTACTTC
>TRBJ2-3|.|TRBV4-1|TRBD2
CAPLGLAGAGDTQYF
TGCGCCCCCCTCGGACTAGCGGGAGCCGGGGATACGCAGTATTTT
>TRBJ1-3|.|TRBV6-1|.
CASSEAPRAGNTIYF
TGTGCCAGCAGTGAAGCACCCAGGGCGGGAAACACCATATATTTT
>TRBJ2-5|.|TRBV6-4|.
CASSVQGGETQYF
TGTGCCAGCAGTGTTCAGGGGGGAGAGACCCAGTACTTC
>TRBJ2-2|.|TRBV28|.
CASSRVNTGELFF
TGTGCCAGCAGCAGGGTAAACACCGGGGAGCTGTTTTTT
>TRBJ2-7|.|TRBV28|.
CASRSGGSYEQYF
TGTGCCAGCAGGTCCGGAGGCTCCTACGAGCAGTACTTC
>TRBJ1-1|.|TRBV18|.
CASSPGEGRLNTEAFF
TGTGCCAGCTCACCGGGGGAGGGACGGTTGAACACTGAAGCTTTCTTT
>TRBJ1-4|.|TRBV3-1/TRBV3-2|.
CASSQRGATNEKLFF
TGTGCCAGCAGCCAAAGAGGTGCAACTAATGAAAAACTGTTTTTT
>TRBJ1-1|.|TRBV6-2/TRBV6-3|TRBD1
CASSQGGTEAFF
TGTGCCAGCAGTCAGGGGGGCACTGAAGCTTTCTTT
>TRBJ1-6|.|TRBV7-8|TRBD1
CASSVGTGVNSPLHF
TGTGCCAGCAGCGTCGGGACAGGGGTTAATTCACCCCTCCACTTT
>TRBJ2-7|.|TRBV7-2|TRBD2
CASSPVGRGGLSYEQYF
TGTGCCAGCAGCCCGGTTGGGCGGGGGGGACTCTCCTACGAGCAGTACTTC
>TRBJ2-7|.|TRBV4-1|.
CASSQYPPTASSYEQYF
TGCGCCAGCAGCCAATATCCACCGACAGCCAGCTCCTACGAGCAGTACTTC
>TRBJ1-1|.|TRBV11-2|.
CASSLKQVRYTEAFF
TGTGCCAGCAGCTTAAAACAGGTGAGGTACACTGAAGCTTTCTTT
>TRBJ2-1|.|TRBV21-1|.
CASVVEGDEQFF
TGTGCCAGCGTGGTTGAGGGGGATGAGCAGTTCTTC
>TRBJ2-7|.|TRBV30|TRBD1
CAWSPVGDRFLPKQGEQYF
TGTGCCTGGAGTCCCGTCGGGGACAGATTTTTGCCCAAACAGGGCGAGCAGTACTTC
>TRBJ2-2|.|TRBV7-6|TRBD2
CASSLVASGRGAGELFF
TGTGCCAGCAGCTTAGTGGCTAGCGGGCGCGGAGCCGGGGAGCTGTTTTTT
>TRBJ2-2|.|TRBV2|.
CASSVQGLNTGELFF
TGTGCCAGCAGTGTACAGGGCCTTAACACCGGGGAGCTGTTTTTT
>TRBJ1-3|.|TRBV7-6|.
CASSLKSSGNTIYF
TGTGCCAGCAGCTTAAAGAGCTCTGGAAACACCATATATTTT